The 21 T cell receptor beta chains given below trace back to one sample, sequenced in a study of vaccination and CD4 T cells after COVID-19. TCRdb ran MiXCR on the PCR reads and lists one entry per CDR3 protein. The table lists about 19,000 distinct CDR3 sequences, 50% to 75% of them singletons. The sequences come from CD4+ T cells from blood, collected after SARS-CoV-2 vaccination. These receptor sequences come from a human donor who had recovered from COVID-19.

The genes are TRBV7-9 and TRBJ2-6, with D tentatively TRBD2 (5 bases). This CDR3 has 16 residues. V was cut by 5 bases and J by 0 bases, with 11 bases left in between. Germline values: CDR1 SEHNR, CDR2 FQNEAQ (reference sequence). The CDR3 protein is CASSRRRGSGANVLTF. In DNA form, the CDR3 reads TGTGCCAGCAGCAGACGACGGGGCTCTGGGGCCAACGTCCTGACTTTC.

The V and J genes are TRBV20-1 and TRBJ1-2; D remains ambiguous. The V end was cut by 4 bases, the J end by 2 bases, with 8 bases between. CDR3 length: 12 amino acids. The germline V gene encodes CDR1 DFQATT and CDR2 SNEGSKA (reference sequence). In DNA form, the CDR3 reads TGCAGTGCTACCGACAAGAACTATGGCTACACCTTC. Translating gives CSATDKNYGYTF.

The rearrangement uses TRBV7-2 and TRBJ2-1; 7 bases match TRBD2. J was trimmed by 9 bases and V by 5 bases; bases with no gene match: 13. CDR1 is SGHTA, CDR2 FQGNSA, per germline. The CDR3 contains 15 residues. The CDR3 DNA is TGTGCCAGCAGCCCCCGGGGCGGGAGATGGAGTGAGCAGTTCTTC. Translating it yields CASSPRGGRWSEQFF.

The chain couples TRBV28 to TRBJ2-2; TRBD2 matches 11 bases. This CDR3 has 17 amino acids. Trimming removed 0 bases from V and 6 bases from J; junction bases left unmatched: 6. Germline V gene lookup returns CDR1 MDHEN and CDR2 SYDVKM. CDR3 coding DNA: TGTGCCAGCAGTTTATGGTCTCTAGCGGGAGGCCCCGGGGAGCTGTTTTTT. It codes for CASSLWSLAGGPGELFF.

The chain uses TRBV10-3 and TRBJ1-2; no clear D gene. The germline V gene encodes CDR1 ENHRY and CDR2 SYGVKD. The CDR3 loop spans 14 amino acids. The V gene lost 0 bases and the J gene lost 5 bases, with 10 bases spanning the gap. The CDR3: CAISESLTLYGYTF. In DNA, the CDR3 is TGTGCCATCAGTGAGTCTTTGACATTATATGGCTACACCTTC.

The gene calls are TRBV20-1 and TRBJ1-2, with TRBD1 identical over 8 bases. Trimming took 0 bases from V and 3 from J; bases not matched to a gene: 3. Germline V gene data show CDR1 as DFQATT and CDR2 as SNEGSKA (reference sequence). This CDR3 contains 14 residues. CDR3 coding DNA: TGCAGTGCTAGAGACAGGGGGCGCGACTATGGCTACACCTTC. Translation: CSARDRGRDYGYTF.

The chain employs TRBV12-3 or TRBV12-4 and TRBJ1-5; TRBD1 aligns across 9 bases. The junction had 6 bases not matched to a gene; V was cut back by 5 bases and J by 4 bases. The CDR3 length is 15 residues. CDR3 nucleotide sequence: TGTGCCAGCAGTCAGGACAGGGGACCTAATCAGCCCCAGCATTTT. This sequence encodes CASSQDRGPNQPQHF.

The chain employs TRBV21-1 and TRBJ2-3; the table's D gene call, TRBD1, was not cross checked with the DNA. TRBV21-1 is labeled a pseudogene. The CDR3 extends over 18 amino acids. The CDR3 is CASSFHWGTADTWDTQYF. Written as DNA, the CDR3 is TGTGCCAGCAGCTTTCATTGGGGTACAGCGGACACTTGGGATACGCAGTATTTT.

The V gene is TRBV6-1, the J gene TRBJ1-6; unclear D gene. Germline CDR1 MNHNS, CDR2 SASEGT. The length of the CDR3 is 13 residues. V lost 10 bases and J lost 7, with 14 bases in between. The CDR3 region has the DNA TGTGCCATCAAAACTAGGGAGAATTCACCCCTCCACTTT. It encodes CAIKTRENSPLHF.

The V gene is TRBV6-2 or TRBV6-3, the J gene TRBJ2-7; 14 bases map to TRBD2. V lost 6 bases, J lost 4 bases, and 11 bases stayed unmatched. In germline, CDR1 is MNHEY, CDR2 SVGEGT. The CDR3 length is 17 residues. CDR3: CASSIQSGLAGEYEQYF. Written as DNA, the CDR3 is TGTGCCAGCAGCATACAGTCGGGACTAGCGGGGGAGTACGAGCAGTACTTC.

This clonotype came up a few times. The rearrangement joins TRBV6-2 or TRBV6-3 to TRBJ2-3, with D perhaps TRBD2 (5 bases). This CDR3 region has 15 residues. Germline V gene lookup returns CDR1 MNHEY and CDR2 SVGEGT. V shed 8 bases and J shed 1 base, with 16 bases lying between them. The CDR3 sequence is CASLSWGEGTDTQYF. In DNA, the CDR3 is TGTGCCAGCCTGAGTTGGGGAGAGGGCACAGATACGCAGTATTTT.

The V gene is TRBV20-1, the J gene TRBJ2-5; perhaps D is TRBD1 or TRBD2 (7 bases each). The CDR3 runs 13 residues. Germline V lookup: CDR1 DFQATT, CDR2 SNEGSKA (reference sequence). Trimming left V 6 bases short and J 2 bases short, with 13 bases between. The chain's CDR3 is CSATRGGQETQYF. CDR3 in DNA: TGCAGTGCGACCAGGGGGGGACAAGAGACCCAGTACTTC.

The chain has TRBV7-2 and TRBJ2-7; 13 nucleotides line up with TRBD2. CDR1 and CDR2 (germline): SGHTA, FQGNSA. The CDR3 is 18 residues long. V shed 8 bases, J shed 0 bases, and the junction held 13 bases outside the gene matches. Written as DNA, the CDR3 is TGTGCCAGCTCAACCGGGACTAGCGGGATTACCACCTCCTACGAGCAGTACTTC. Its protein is CASSTGTSGITTSYEQYF.

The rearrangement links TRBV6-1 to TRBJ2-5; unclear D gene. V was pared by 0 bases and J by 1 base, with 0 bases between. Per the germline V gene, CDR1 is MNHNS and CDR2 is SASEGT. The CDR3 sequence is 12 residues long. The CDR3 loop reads CASSEAQETQYF. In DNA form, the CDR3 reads TGTGCCAGCAGTGAAGCCCAAGAGACCCAGTACTTC.

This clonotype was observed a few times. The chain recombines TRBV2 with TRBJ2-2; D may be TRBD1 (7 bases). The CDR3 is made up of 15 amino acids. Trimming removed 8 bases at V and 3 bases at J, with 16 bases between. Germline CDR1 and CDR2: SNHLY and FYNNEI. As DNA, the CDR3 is TGTGCCAGCCGCCCCGGGGGACAGTACACCGGGGAGCTGTTTTTT. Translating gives CASRPGGQYTGELFF.

CDR3 DNA sequence: TGCAGTCTCATAGTTCCCGGCAGTGGCACTGAAGCTTTCTTT. Translation: CSLIVPGSGTEAFF. The gene calls are TRBV20-1 and TRBJ1-1; D is ambiguous. The V and J ends lost 8 bases and 4 bases respectively, with 20 bases between them. CDR3 length equals 14 residues. Germline CDR1 DFQATT, CDR2 SNEGSKA (reference sequence).

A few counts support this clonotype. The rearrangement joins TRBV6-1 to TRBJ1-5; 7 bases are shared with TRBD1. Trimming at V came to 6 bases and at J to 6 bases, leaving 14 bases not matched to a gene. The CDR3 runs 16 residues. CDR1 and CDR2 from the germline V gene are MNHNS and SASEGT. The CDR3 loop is CASRAQGSAASQPQHF. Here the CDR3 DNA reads TGTGCCAGCAGAGCACAGGGGTCCGCAGCCAGTCAGCCCCAGCATTTT.

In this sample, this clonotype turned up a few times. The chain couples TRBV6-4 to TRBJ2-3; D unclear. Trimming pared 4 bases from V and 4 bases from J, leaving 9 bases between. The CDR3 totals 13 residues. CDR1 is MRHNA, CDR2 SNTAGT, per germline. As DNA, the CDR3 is TGTGCCAGCAGTGTCACTTTGGCAGATACGCAGTATTTT. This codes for CASSVTLADTQYF.

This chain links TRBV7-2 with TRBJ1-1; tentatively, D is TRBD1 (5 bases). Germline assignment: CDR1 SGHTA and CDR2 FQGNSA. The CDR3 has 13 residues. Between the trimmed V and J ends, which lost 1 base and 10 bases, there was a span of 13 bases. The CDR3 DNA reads TGTGCCAGCAGCTTAGTACAGGTGGGTGCAGCTTTCTTT. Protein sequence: CASSLVQVGAAFF. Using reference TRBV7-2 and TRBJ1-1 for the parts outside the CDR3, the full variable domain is GAGVSQSPSNKVTEKGKDVELRCDPISGHTALYWYRQSLGQGLEFLIYFQGNSAPDKSGLPSDRFSAERTGGSVSTLTIQRTQQEDSAVYLCASSLVQVGAAFFGQGTRLTVV.

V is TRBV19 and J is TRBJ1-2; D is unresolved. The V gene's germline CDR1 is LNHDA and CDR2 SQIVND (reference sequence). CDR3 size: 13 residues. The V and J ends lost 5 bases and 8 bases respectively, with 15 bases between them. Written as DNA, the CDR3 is TGTGCCAGTAGTCCCTGGAGGGAACCCGGCTACACCTTC. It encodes CASSPWREPGYTF.

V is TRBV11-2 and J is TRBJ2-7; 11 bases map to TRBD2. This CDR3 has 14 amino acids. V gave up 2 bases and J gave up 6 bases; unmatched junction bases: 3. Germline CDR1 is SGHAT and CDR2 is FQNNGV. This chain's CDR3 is CASSLTSGSTEQYF. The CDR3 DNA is TGTGCCAGCAGCTTAACTAGCGGGAGCACCGAGCAGTACTTC.